This is a list of T cell receptor beta chains from one sample in a study of T-cell memory formation after mild COVID-19. A single record per CDR3 protein comes from TCRdb applying MiXCR to the 5' RACE reads. Among 560,000 or so distinct CDR3 sequences listed, around a sixth were seen once. Sequenced material: PBMCs or a T cell subset sorted from them (not recorded which). These receptor sequences come from an adult woman who had mild COVID-19 (a few samples of this study predate the infection). Cell type and time point are not known. Each CDR3 is given with its conserved first and last residue.

v_gene,CDR3aa
TRBV7-2,CASSLPAGAPVIDTQYF
TRBV5-1,CASSQSTGNGELFF
TRBV29-1,CSVARDTPYNEQFF
TRBV15,CATSSIAGGDEQYF
TRBV6-6,CASRPGPGETQYF
TRBV7-8,CASSLILAGGPLSEQYF
TRBV15,CATSRGMTGSSKEKLFF
TRBV21-1,CASSKGGPYSYNEQFF
TRBV27,CATRFYQGSSSTGELFF
TRBV27,CASNRPWGTDTQYF
TRBV6-2/TRBV6-3,CASSSLKQQGQFF
TRBV6-6,CASSYLSGTANEKLFF
TRBV2,CASSAGTGNNEQFF
TRBV5-6,CASSLLGDTYTGELFF
TRBV5-1,CASRMGTDSGNTIYF
TRBV7-9,CASSSQLLGSEQFF
TRBV5-6,CASSLDDNEQFF
TRBV11-2,CASSSGTGLYEQYF
TRBV12-3/TRBV12-4,CASSLSAGGYEQYF
TRBV4-1,CASSQVWGGANVLTF
TRBV7-8,CASSLGAYGTLSYEQYF
TRBV7-2,CASRLDTFSNQPQHF
TRBV2,CASKEGLAGYEQYF
TRBV29-1,CSDRGLGETQYF
TRBV19,CASSISSLFGQPQHF
TRBV4-2,CASSPGPGNYEQYF
TRBV20-1,CSARDSVRVRNTEAFF
TRBV11-2,CASSLGWDHSYEQYF
TRBV5-1,CASSLIGSGSSYEQYF
TRBV7-9,CASSLAGTLTYEQYF
TRBV4-1,CASSQGWGETQYF
TRBV7-3,CASSYAGSSYNEQFF
TRBV12-3/TRBV12-4,CASGGQGVFGTDTQYF
TRBV19,CASRLGGLSSYNEQFF
TRBV19,CASTPGGFGAFF
TRBV4-3,CASSRDLGGPYNEQFF
TRBV3-1,CASSHHGRGLEQYF
TRBV7-9,CASSWTQNTGELFF
TRBV5-5,CASTPWQLFYEQYF
TRBV28,CASSFGGFSSYNEQFF
TRBV7-9,CASSLSLHEQFF
TRBV12-3/TRBV12-4,CASTWGQGGEQYF
TRBV20-1,CSARDGREETQYF
TRBV29-1,CSVEGQGHLHF
TRBV12-3/TRBV12-4,CASSWGTAKDTQYF
TRBV18,CASSPYQDTLSGTGAGF
TRBV27,CASGLGRTEAFF
TRBV9,CASSVGGLVGSGANVLTF
TRBV2,CASRDPGYSNQPQHF
TRBV7-3,CASSLISGAIEQFF
TRBV10-2,CASSDLLAGRDGYTF
TRBV5-1,CASSSQTSGGTDTQYF
TRBV6-6,CASSSLGLAGGWSEQYF
TRBV12-3/TRBV12-4,CASSPPGTINTEAFF
TRBV5-1,CASSLEPPGTANTGELFF
TRBV15,CATSLTSGSTDTQYF
TRBV5-5,CASSPNAGLRNEKLFF